This paragraph covers one TCR beta chain sequence. What it binds is unknown. CDR1 is LGHNA, CDR2 YNFKEQ, per germline. The ends were cut back, 4 bases at V and 4 bases at J, with 10 bases in the middle. The CDR3 runs 13 residues. This specimen belongs to a study of T-cell reconstitution after alpha-beta-depleted transplantation in children. Using unique molecular identifiers, the investigators prepared the TCRbeta library. MiXCR, applied by TCRdb to the PCR reads, yields one record per CDR3 protein. The sample consists of about 98,000 distinct CDR3 sequences, around 22% of them appearing once. Notes on the study in general: Hyperexpanded clones declined; after one year, newly produced T cells mostly supplied diversity. Some patients' high day-60 TCRbeta diversity was attributed to recipient cells surviving conditioning. Expanded graft clones numbering several hundred reportedly gave rise to alpha-beta T cells about two months after transplant.

This TCR was sampled from a boy between 2 and 15 years old with acute lymphoblastic leukemia, due to receive a stem cell transplant. This chain joins TRBV4-2 and TRBJ2-5; D gene unclear. The source was PBMCs, collected before TCRalphabeta/CD19-depleted stem cell transplant. The chain's CDR3 is CASSPGSLETQYF. Here the CDR3 DNA reads TGTGCCAGCAGCCCCGGGTCCCTAGAGACCCAGTACTTC.